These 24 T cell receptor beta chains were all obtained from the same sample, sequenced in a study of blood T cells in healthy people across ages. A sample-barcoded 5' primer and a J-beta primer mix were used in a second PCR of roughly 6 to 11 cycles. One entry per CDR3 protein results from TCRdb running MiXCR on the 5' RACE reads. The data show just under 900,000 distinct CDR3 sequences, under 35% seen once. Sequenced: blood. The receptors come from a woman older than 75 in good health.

This CDR3 reads CASSSQGTGAEAFF. The CDR3 coding sequence is TGTGCCAGCAGCTCCCAGGGGACTGGCGCTGAAGCTTTCTTT. The chain uses TRBV5-5 and TRBJ1-1, with D maybe TRBD1 (6 bases). Trimming removed 3 bases from V and 6 bases from J, with 15 bases in between. The CDR3 extends over 14 amino acids. Per the germline V gene, CDR1 is SGHKS and CDR2 is YYEKEE (reference sequence).

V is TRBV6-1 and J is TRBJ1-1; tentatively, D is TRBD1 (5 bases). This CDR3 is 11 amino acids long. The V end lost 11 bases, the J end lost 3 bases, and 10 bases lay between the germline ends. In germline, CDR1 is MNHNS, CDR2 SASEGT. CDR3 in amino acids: CALGGYTEAFF. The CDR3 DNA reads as TGTGCCCTCGGGGGGTACACTGAAGCTTTCTTT.

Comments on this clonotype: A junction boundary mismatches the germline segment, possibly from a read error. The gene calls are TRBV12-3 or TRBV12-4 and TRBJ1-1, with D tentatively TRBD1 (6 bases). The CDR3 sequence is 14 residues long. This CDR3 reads CTSNPQGLITEAFF. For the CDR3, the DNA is TGTACCAGCAACCCTCAGGGGTTGATCACTGAAGCTTTCTTT.

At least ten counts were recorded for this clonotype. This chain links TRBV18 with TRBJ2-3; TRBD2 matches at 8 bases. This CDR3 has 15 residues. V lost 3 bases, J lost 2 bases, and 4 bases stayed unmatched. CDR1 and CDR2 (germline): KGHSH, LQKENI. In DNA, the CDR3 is TGTGCCAGCTCACCGGGACTAGTTCACACAGATACGCAGTATTTT. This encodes CASSPGLVHTDTQYF.

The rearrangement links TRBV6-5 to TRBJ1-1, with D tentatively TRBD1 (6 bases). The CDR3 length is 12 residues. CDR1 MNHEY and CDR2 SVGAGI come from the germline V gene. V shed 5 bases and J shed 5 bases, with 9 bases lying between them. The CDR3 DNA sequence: TGTGCCAGCAGTACAGGGTGGACTGAAGCTTTCTTT. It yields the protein CASSTGWTEAFF.

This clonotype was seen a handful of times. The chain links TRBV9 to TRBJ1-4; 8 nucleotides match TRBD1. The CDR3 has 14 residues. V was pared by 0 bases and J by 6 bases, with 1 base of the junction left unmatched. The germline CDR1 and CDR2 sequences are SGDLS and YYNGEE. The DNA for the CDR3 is TGTGCCAGCAGCGTAGCGGGACAGGATGAAAAACTGTTTTTT. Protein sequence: CASSVAGQDEKLFF.

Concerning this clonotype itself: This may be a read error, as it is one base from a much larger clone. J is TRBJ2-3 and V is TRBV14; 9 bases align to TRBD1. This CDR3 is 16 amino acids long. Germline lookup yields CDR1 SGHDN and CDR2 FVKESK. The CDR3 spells CARSQGGTGSTDTQYF. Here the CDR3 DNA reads TGTGCCCGCAGCCAAGGGGGGACAGGGAGCACAGATACGCAGTATTTT.

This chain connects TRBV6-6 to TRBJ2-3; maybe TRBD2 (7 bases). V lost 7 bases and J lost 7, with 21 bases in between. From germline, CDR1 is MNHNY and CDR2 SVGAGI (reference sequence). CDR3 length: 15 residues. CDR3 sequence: CASIQKGGGTNTQYF. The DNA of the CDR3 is TGTGCCAGCATCCAGAAAGGGGGGGGGACAAATACGCAGTATTTT.

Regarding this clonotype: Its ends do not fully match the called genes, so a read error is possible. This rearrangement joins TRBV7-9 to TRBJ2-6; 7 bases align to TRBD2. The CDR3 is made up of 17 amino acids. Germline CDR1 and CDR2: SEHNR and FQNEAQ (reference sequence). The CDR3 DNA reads TGCGTCAGCAGCTTAGCGGGCGGACCCTCTGGGGCCAACGTCCTGACTTTC. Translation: CVSSLAGGPSGANVLTF.

The CDR3 DNA follows: TGTGCCAGCAGCCTCAGGGGACAGCCAAACACTGAAGCTTTCTTT. This codes for CASSLRGQPNTEAFF. V gene TRBV12-3 or TRBV12-4 combines with J gene TRBJ1-1, with 7 bases that match TRBD1. There are 15 residues in the CDR3. Losses at the gene ends were 6 bases for V and 2 bases for J; bases not matched to a gene: 9.

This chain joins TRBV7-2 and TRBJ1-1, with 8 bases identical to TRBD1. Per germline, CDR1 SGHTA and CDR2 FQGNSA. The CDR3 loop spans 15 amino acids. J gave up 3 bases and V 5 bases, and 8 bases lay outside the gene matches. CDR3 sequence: CASSALPGGHTEAFF. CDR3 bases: TGTGCCAGCAGCGCGCTCCCAGGGGGCCACACTGAAGCTTTCTTT.

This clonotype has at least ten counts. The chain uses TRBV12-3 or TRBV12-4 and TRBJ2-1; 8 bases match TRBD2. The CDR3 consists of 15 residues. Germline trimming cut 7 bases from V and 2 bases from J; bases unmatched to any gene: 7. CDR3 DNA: TGTGCCAGCAACCCCCGGGGGGGACCCTACAATGAGCAGTTCTTC. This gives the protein CASNPRGGPYNEQFF.

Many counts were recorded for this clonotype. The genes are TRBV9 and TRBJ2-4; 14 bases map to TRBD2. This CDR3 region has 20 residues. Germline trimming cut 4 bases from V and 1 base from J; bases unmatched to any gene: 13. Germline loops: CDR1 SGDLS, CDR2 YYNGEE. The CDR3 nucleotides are TGTGCCAGCAGCAAACCGACTAGCGGGGGGGCTGAGTGGGCCAAAAACATTCAGTACTTC. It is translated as CASSKPTSGGAEWAKNIQYF.

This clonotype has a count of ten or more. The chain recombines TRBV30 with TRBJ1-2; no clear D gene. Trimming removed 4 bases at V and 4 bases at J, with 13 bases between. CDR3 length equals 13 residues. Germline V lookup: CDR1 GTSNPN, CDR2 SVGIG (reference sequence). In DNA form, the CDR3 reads TGTGCCTGGAAGTTTGGGCAGGTCTATGGCTACACCTTC. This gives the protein CAWKFGQVYGYTF.

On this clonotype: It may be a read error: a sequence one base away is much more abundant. CDR3 amino acids: CSARVLAGDSYNEQYF. Here the CDR3 DNA reads TGCAGTGCTAGAGTTCTAGCGGGTGATTCCTACAATGAGCAGTACTTC. V and J are TRBV20-1 and TRBJ2-1, with TRBD2 matching over 8 bases. The J call may be in error: the DNA end matches TRBJ2-7 better. CDR1 and CDR2 from the germline V gene are DFQATT and SNEGSKA (reference sequence). CDR3 length equals 16 residues.

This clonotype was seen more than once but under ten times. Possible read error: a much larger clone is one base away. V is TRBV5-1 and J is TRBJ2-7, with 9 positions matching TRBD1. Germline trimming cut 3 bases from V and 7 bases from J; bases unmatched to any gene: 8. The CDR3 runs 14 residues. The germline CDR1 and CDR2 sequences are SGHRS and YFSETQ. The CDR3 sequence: CASSSYRGQDEQYF. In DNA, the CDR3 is TGCGCCAGCAGCTCCTACAGGGGGCAGGATGAGCAGTACTTC.

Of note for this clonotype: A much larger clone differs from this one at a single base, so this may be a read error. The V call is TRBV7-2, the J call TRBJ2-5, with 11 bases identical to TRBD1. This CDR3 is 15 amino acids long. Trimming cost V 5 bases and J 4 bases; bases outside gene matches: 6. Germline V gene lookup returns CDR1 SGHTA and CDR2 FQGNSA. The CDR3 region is CASSSQGTGGETQYF. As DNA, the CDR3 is TGTGCCAGCAGCAGCCAAGGGACAGGGGGAGAGACCCAGTACTTC.

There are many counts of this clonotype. The CDR3 reads CASRGSGKTQYF. The CDR3, as DNA: TGTGCCAGCAGAGGGAGCGGAAAGACCCAGTACTTC. The genes are TRBV6-2 or TRBV6-3 and TRBJ2-5; D perhaps matches TRBD2 (5 bases). V lost 6 bases and J 6 bases, leaving 11 bases between the germline ends. The germline V gene encodes CDR1 MNHEY and CDR2 SVGEGT. The CDR3 length is 12 residues.

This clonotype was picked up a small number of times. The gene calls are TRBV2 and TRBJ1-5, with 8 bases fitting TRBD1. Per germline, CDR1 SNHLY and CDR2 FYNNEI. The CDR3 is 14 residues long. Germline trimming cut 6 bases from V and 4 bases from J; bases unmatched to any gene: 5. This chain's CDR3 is CASSSRTGNQPQHF. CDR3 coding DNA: TGTGCCAGCAGCTCTCGGACAGGGAATCAGCCCCAGCATTTT.

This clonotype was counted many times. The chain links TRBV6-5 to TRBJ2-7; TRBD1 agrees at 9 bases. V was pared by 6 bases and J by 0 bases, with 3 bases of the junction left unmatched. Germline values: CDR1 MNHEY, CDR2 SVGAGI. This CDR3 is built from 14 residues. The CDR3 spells CASRDRGGSYEQYF. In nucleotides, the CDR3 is TGTGCCAGCAGGGACAGGGGAGGCTCCTACGAGCAGTACTTC.

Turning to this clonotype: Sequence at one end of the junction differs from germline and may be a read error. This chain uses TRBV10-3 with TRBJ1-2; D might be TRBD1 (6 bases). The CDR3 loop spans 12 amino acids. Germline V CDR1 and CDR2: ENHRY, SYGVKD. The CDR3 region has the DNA TGTGCCATCAGGCTCGGACAGCATGGCGACACCTTC. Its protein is CAIRLGQHGDTF.

The CDR3 bases are TGTGCCAGCAGTTTCCCGGGACAGGGGGCGGAGACCCAGTACTTC. Translating it yields CASSFPGQGAETQYF. This chain links TRBV6-5 with TRBJ2-7; 12 nucleotides agree with TRBD1. The end of the DNA aligns better with TRBJ2-5, so the J call may be wrong. There are 15 residues in the CDR3. Germline V lookup: CDR1 MNHEY, CDR2 SVGAGI.

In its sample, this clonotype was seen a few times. Here the CDR3 reads CASRQGLNQPQHF. The CDR3 region has the DNA TGCGCCAGCAGACAAGGCCTAAATCAGCCCCAGCATTTT. The chain joins TRBV10-2 to TRBJ1-5; no definite D call. The CDR3 runs to 13 residues. V was trimmed by 6 bases and J by 4 bases, leaving 10 bases between them. Germline-derived CDR1 and CDR2 are WSHSY and SAAADI.

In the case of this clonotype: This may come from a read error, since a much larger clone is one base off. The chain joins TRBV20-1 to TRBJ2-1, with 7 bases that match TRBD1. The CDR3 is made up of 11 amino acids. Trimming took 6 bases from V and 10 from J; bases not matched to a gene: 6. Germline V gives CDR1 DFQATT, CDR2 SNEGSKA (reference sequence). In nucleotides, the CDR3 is TGCAGTGCAAAACAGGGGAACGAGCAGTTCTTC. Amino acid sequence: CSAKQGNEQFF.